This T cell receptor beta chain was identified in a study of vaccination and CD4 T cells after COVID-19. About the study: The post-COVID samples were taken a median about 98 days after diagnosis, anywhere from 35 to 161. Median time from second vaccine dose to sampling was roughly 76 days (14 to 241).

This CDR3 spans 14 amino acids. Germline CDR1 and CDR2: MDHEN and SYDVKM. With 2 bases removed from V and 2 bases from J, the gap between germline ends came to 9 bases. TCRdb itself ran the PCR reads through MiXCR, one entry per CDR3 protein. The sample holds 25,000 or so distinct CDR3 sequences, approximately 48% seen once. This clonotype was recorded a few times. Its matching antigen is unknown. The time point: late sampling 161 to 241 days after vaccination in three convalescent patients. Findings of the study overall: Convalescent patients' vaccine-specific clones were spike mono-reactive in 304 of 307 cases. The study examined relatively few convalescent patients and included no early post-infection timepoints.

V gene TRBV28 combines with J gene TRBJ2-5; possible D gene TRBD1, 5 bases. This specimen consisted of CD4+ T cells from blood, obtained about 7 months after SARS-CoV-2 vaccination. The clonotype comes from a human donor who had recovered from COVID-19. CDR3 DNA sequence: TGTGCCAGCAGTTTACAGGGCGGACAAGAGACCCAGTACTTC. Protein: CASSLQGGQETQYF.